This T cell receptor beta chain was sequenced for a study of T cells in Graves' hyperthyroidism and ophthalmopathy. RNA transcripts yielded amplified TCR beta CDR3 regions. HTBI primers drove first-round RT-PCR of the TCR CDR3. TCRdb re-analysed the multiplex PCR reads in MiXCR, keeping a single row per CDR3 protein. Among about 250,000 distinct CDR3 sequences listed, approximately 23% were seen once. The CDR3 has 15 amino acids. V was trimmed by 6 bases and J by 6 bases, leaving 17 bases between them. General study points: Blood also carried most thyroid clonotypes expanded above 0.001. The model made its ophthalmopathy prediction, and onset followed a median approximately 6 months later.

This clonotype was recorded many times. As yet, its antigen is unknown. Exclusions: uncontrolled infection, other autoimmune disease, pregnancy, lactation. Diagnostic decisions used clinical symptoms, serum thyroxine and TRAb, thyroid ultrasound and orbital computed tomography. This chain joins TRBV12-3 or TRBV12-4 and TRBJ2-2; perhaps TRBD2 as D (5 bases). This TCR came from a woman aged 40 to 50 with Graves' ophthalmopathy. Sequences were obtained from blood. CDR3 residues: CASSARVDRAGELFF. The CDR3, as DNA: TGTGCCAGCAGCGCGAGGGTGGATAGGGCCGGGGAGCTGTTTTTT.